Listed here are 5 T cell receptor beta chains from one sample, sequenced in a study of blood T cell repertoires in COVID-19. This table comes from immunoSEQ multiplex PCR, and its TCRdb copy is limited to in-frame clones, with some not included. Counted here are roughly 300,000 clones, 85% occurring once; the ten biggest clones make up 10% to 15%. The sample was peripheral blood. The receptors come from a human donor in a cohort sampled during active COVID-19.

J is TRBJ2-6 and V is TRBV12-3 or TRBV12-4; D is uncertain. This CDR3 region has 13 residues. Trimming cost V 8 bases and J 0 bases, with 5 bases left between them. CDR3 coding DNA: TGTGCCAGCTTGAGCTCTGGGGCCAACGTCCTGACTTTC. Translating it yields CASLSSGANVLTF.

This rearrangement joins TRBV7-9 to TRBJ2-7; a possible D gene is TRBD2 (6 bases). Trimming pared 2 bases from V and 7 bases from J, leaving 15 bases between. In germline, CDR1 is SEHNR, CDR2 FQNEAQ (reference sequence). The CDR3 totals 14 residues. The CDR3 DNA sequence: TGTGCCAGCAGCTTAACCGGGAGCTTCTCTGAGCAGTACTTC. Translation: CASSLTGSFSEQYF.

This clone was picked up a small number of times. The J gene is TRBJ2-5, the V gene TRBV21-1; the table names TRBD1, a call not compared with the DNA. TRBV21-1 is tagged as a pseudogene. This CDR3 region has 13 residues. In DNA, the CDR3 is TGTGCCAGCAGCGGCAGGCCCAATGAGACCCAGTACTTC. Its protein product is CASSGRPNETQYF.

The V call is TRBV18, the J call TRBJ1-1, with 8 bases that match TRBD1. J was trimmed by 5 bases and V by 6 bases; bases with no gene match: 8. The germline V gene encodes CDR1 KGHSH and CDR2 LQKENI. CDR3 length: 14 amino acids. CDR3 coding DNA: TGTGCCAGCTCCCTTGGGACAGGAGGAACTGAAGCTTTCTTT. It codes for CASSLGTGGTEAFF.

The rearrangement joins TRBV11-2 to TRBJ2-5, with TRBD2 matching over 7 bases. Trimming took 5 bases from V and 5 from J; bases not matched to a gene: 11. The CDR3 covers 15 residues. Germline CDR1 and CDR2: SGHAT and FQNNGV. The CDR3, as DNA: TGTGCCAGCAGCGAGTATCTAGCGGTGGGGGAGACCCAGTACTTC. As protein: CASSEYLAVGETQYF.